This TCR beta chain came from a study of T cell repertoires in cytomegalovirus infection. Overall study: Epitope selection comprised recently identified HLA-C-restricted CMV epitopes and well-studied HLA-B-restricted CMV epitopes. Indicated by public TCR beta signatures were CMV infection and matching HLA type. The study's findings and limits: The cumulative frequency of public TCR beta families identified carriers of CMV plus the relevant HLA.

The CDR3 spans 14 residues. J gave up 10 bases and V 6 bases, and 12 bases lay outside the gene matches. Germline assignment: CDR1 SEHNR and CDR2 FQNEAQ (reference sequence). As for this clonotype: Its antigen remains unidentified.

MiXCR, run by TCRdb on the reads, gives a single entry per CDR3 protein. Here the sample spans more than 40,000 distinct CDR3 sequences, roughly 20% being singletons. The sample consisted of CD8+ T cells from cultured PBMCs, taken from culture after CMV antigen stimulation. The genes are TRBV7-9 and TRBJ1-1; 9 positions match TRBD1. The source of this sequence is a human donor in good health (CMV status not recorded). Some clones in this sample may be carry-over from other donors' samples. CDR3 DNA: TGTGCCAGCAGTCTTCCGGGACAGGGTTTAGGAGCTTTCTTT. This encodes CASSLPGQGLGAFF.